Presented here are 29 T cell receptor beta chains from one specimen sequenced in a study of cytomegalovirus exposure and HLA in healthy donors. The PCR contained 60 Vbeta and 13 Jbeta primers. The method was immunoSEQ multiplex PCR; TCRdb's version includes in-frame clones alone and lacks a portion of them. This sample yields 110,000 to 150,000 clones, of which around 73% are seen a single time; 1.3% belongs to the top ten. The source material was PBMCs. The origin of the receptors is a woman between 40 and 55 years old in good health and CMV-seronegative.

This clone was seen a few times. The chain recombines TRBV7-2 with TRBJ1-5; D call uncertain. The V gene's germline CDR1 is SGHTA and CDR2 FQGNSA. V lost 0 bases, J lost 1 base, and 13 bases lay in between. The CDR3 sequence is 17 residues long. DNA for the CDR3: TGTGCCAGCAGCTTAGCTAACCGGGGTTCGAGCAATCAGCCCCAGCATTTT. Protein: CASSLANRGSSNQPQHF.

J is TRBJ2-2 and V is TRBV6-5; a possible D gene is TRBD2 (6 bases). With 0 bases removed from V and 7 bases from J, the gap between germline ends came to 9 bases. This CDR3 spans 14 amino acids. Germline values: CDR1 MNHEY, CDR2 SVGAGI. This chain's CDR3 is CASSYSWGDGELFF. The CDR3 nucleotides read TGTGCCAGCAGTTACTCTTGGGGGGACGGGGAGCTGTTTTTT.

This chain links TRBV10-2 with TRBJ1-1; perhaps TRBD1 as D (5 bases). CDR3 length: 12 amino acids. Trimming removed 6 bases from V and 7 bases from J, with 12 bases in between. Germline V gene sequence: CDR1 WSHSY, CDR2 SAAADI. CDR3 sequence: CASSPGGNEAFF. In DNA, the CDR3 is TGCGCCAGCAGCCCCGGGGGGAATGAAGCTTTCTTT.

V gene TRBV7-3 combines with J gene TRBJ1-3, with a possible D match to TRBD1 (5 bases). Per germline, CDR1 SGHTA and CDR2 FQGTGA. The CDR3 spans 16 residues. Trimming stripped 1 base from V and 4 bases from J, with 14 bases between. The CDR3: CASSLNPGVEGNTIYF. The CDR3 DNA follows: TGTGCCAGCAGCTTAAATCCGGGGGTGGAAGGAAACACCATATATTTT. Looking up the rest from reference TRBV7-3 and TRBJ1-3 gives the full variable domain: GAGVSQTPSNKVTEKGKYVELRCDPISGHTALYWYRQSLGQGPEFLIYFQGTGAADDSGLPNDRFFAVRPEGSVSTLKIQRTERGDSAVYLCASSLNPGVEGNTIYFGEGSWLTVV.

This chain uses TRBV10-3 with TRBJ1-1; weak D call: TRBD1 (6 bases). This CDR3 contains 13 residues. Trimming removed 6 bases from V and 0 bases from J, with 8 bases in between. The V gene's germline CDR1 is ENHRY and CDR2 SYGVKD. The CDR3 spells CAIRTGLNTEAFF. The DNA for the CDR3 is TGTGCCATCAGAACAGGGCTGAACACTGAAGCTTTCTTT.

J is TRBJ2-3 and V is TRBV4-1, with D hard to call. This CDR3 is built from 14 residues. Trimming removed 5 bases at V and 0 bases at J, with 9 bases between. Germline CDR1 reads MGHRA; CDR2 reads YSYEKL. The CDR3 DNA is TGCGCCAGCAGCAAAGTCGGGAGCACAGATACGCAGTATTTT. Translating gives CASSKVGSTDTQYF.

CDR3 nucleotide sequence: TGTGCCAGCAGCCAAGTCATACTAGCCCTGGGGGATACGCAGTATTTT. Its translation: CASSQVILALGDTQYF. The chain has TRBV4-2 and TRBJ2-3; possibly TRBD2 for D (6 bases). The CDR3 contains 16 residues. The ends were cut back, 1 base at V and 6 bases at J, with 17 bases in the middle. From germline, CDR1 is LGHNA and CDR2 YNFKEQ.

V is TRBV11-3 and J is TRBJ2-3; 7 nucleotides line up with TRBD2. Germline V gene data show CDR1 as SGHNT and CDR2 as YENEEA. The CDR3 sequence is 15 residues long. V dropped 4 bases and J dropped 2; count of bases not matched to a gene: 6. The DNA for the CDR3 is TGTGCCAGCAGCTCCAGGGACTACCCCACAGATACGCAGTATTTT. Translated, it gives CASSSRDYPTDTQYF.

The chain combines TRBV6-6 with TRBJ2-7; 7 bases map to TRBD2. V lost 2 bases and J lost 2; bases outside the gene matches: 3. From germline, CDR1 is MNHNY and CDR2 SVGAGI (reference sequence). The CDR3 totals 14 residues. CDR3 coding DNA: TGTGCCAGCAGTTACACCGGGACTACCTACGAGCAGTACGTC. It yields the protein CASSYTGTTYEQYV.

This clone was observed a few times. V and J are TRBV13 and TRBJ1-2; no definite D call. Looked up from germline, CDR1 is PRHDT and CDR2 is FYEKMQ (reference sequence). This CDR3 has 15 residues. Trimming stripped 5 bases from V and 5 bases from J, with 18 bases between. The CDR3 here is CASSLWTEERYGYTF. CDR3 nucleotides: TGTGCCAGCAGCCTTTGGACTGAGGAAAGATATGGCTACACCTTC.

The V and J genes are TRBV7-6 and TRBJ2-1, with 13 nucleotides matching TRBD2. Germline V gene sequence: CDR1 SGHVS, CDR2 FNYEAQ. Trimming took 4 bases from V and 7 from J; bases not matched to a gene: 7. This CDR3 region has 16 residues. CDR3 DNA sequence: TGTGCCAGCAGCTACTCTCCGGGACTAGCGGGGAATGAGCAGTTCTTC. It translates to CASSYSPGLAGNEQFF. The full variable domain, its missing parts supplied by reference TRBV7-6 and TRBJ2-1, is GAGVSQSPRYKVTKRGQDVALRCDPISGHVSLYWYRQALGQGPEFLTYFNYEAQQDKSGLPNDRFSAERPEGSISTLTIQRTEQRDSAMYRCASSYSPGLAGNEQFFGPGTRLTVL.

The gene calls are TRBV11-2 and TRBJ2-3, with 12 nucleotides matching TRBD2. CDR1 is SGHAT, CDR2 FQNNGV, per germline. This CDR3 comprises 15 residues. V gave up 5 bases and J gave up 5 bases; unmatched junction bases: 5. Written as DNA, the CDR3 is TGTGCCAGCAGCCTAGCGGGGGGGACTGAAGATACGCAGTATTTT. It specifies CASSLAGGTEDTQYF.

The V call is TRBV6-5, the J call TRBJ2-1; the match to TRBD2 covers 8 bases. V shed 2 bases and J 7 bases; nucleotides not matched to a gene: 7. In germline, CDR1 is MNHEY, CDR2 SVGAGI. The CDR3 is 15 residues long. CDR3 nucleotide sequence: TGTGCCAGCAGTTACATGCGGGGGGCCTGGAATGAGCAGTTCTTC. It encodes CASSYMRGAWNEQFF.

This clone was counted between two and nine times. The rearrangement joins TRBV6-5 to TRBJ1-1; D uncertain. The length of the CDR3 is 14 residues. CDR1 is MNHEY, CDR2 SVGAGI, per germline. The V and J ends lost 0 bases and 11 bases respectively, with 16 bases between them. CDR3 amino acids: CASSYSMTPPRAFF. The CDR3 DNA sequence: TGTGCCAGCAGTTACTCGATGACTCCCCCGAGGGCTTTCTTT.

This clone was recorded a few times. The chain employs TRBV7-6 and TRBJ2-1, with TRBD2 identical over 8 bases. The J segment lost 8 bases and the V segment lost 1 base, leaving 10 bases of the junction unmatched. The germline gives CDR1 SGHVS, CDR2 FNYEAQ. The CDR3 has 16 residues. The CDR3 DNA is TGTGCCAGCAGCTTAGGGGGACTAGTTTCCGGCGATGAGCAGTTCTTC. This gives the protein CASSLGGLVSGDEQFF.

This chain connects TRBV28 to TRBJ1-2; D unresolved. The CDR3 extends over 12 amino acids. V shed 3 bases and J shed 8 bases, with 10 bases lying between them. The germline V gene has CDR1 MDHEN and CDR2 SYDVKM. In nucleotides, the CDR3 is TGTGCCAGCAGTTTTGGTAGGGAGGGCTACACCTTC. It encodes CASSFGREGYTF.

The rearrangement uses TRBV14 and TRBJ1-2; D ambiguous. In germline, CDR1 is SGHDN, CDR2 FVKESK. The CDR3 extends over 13 amino acids. V lost 2 bases to trimming and J lost 2 bases, with 6 bases between them. The CDR3 here is CASSQWANYGYTF. Written as DNA, the CDR3 is TGTGCCAGCAGCCAATGGGCGAACTATGGCTACACCTTC.

The chain uses TRBV7-6 and TRBJ2-2; the match to TRBD2 covers 14 bases. Germline CDR1 reads SGHVS; CDR2 reads FNYEAQ. The CDR3 is 18 amino acids. V shed 7 bases, J shed 0 bases, and the junction held 7 bases outside the gene matches. The CDR3 sequence: CASMDRLAGGPNTGELFF. The CDR3, as DNA: TGTGCCAGCATGGATAGACTAGCGGGGGGGCCGAACACCGGGGAGCTGTTTTTT.

V is TRBV7-9 and J is TRBJ2-3, with TRBD2 matching over 13 bases. V dropped 8 bases and J dropped 4; count of bases not matched to a gene: 15. The CDR3 has 18 residues. Germline assignment: CDR1 SEHNR and CDR2 FQNEAQ (reference sequence). CDR3 sequence reads: CASAYRTSGGMVADTQYF. In DNA, the CDR3 is TGTGCCAGCGCGTATAGGACTAGCGGGGGTATGGTGGCAGATACGCAGTATTTT.

The V gene is TRBV7-2, the J gene TRBJ2-3; D is perhaps TRBD2 (7 bases). There are 13 residues in the CDR3. The V gene's germline CDR1 is SGHTA and CDR2 FQGNSA. V was clipped by 8 bases and J by 3 bases, with 12 bases between them. The CDR3 DNA reads as TGTGCCAGCGGGGGGGACACGACAGATACGCAGTATTTT. It translates to CASGGDTTDTQYF.

The V and J genes are TRBV5-8 and TRBJ2-7; 10 nucleotides align to TRBD1. Trimming removed 3 bases from V and 2 bases from J; junction bases left unmatched: 14. Looked up from germline, CDR1 is SGHTS and CDR2 is YDEGEE. The CDR3 contains 18 residues. CDR3 amino acids: CASSSSIPGQGITYEQYF. The CDR3 DNA reads as TGTGCCAGCAGCTCTTCTATACCGGGACAGGGGATCACCTACGAGCAGTACTTC.

In its sample, this clone was seen a few times. The chain links TRBV4-3 to TRBJ1-5, with 7 bases identical to TRBD1. Germline V lookup: CDR1 LGHNA, CDR2 YSLEER. V lost 2 bases, J lost 5 bases, and 3 bases stayed unmatched. This CDR3 comprises 14 residues. The CDR3 spells CASSQTGADQPQHF. CDR3 nucleotides: TGCGCCAGCAGCCAAACAGGGGCCGATCAGCCCCAGCATTTT.

The chain recombines TRBV5-6 with TRBJ2-1, with D maybe TRBD2 (7 bases). V was clipped by 4 bases and J by 15 bases, with 29 bases between them. The germline V gene has CDR1 SGHDT and CDR2 YYEEEE. The CDR3 extends over 16 amino acids. The CDR3 protein is CASSQVGTTNIGGRFF. The CDR3 region has the DNA TGTGCCAGCAGCCAGGTTGGGACTACCAATATCGGGGGGCGGTTCTTC.

The CDR3 loop reads CATSRGSTGGLLGEQFF. In DNA form, the CDR3 reads TGTGCCACCAGCAGGGGCTCAACAGGGGGCTTGTTAGGTGAGCAGTTCTTC. V usage is TRBV15 and J usage is TRBJ2-1; 9 bases align to TRBD1. Germline V lookup: CDR1 LNHNV, CDR2 YYDKDF (reference sequence). The CDR3 has 17 amino acids. Germline trimming cut 3 bases from V and 9 bases from J; bases unmatched to any gene: 15.

The chain uses TRBV6-5 and TRBJ1-2, with D perhaps TRBD1 (5 bases). The V and J ends lost 0 bases and 7 bases respectively, with 9 bases between them. The CDR3 is made up of 13 amino acids. Germline CDR1 MNHEY, CDR2 SVGAGI. The CDR3 DNA reads as TGTGCCAGCAGTTACTCAGGGACTGGTGGCTACACCTTC. Its protein product is CASSYSGTGGYTF.

V gene TRBV2 combines with J gene TRBJ2-6, with 10 bases that match TRBD1. Germline values: CDR1 SNHLY, CDR2 FYNNEI. Trimming removed 2 bases from V and 1 base from J; junction bases left unmatched: 11. The CDR3 is 20 residues long. The CDR3 protein is CASSEIGTGDKESGANVLTF. The CDR3 DNA follows: TGTGCCAGCAGTGAAATAGGGACAGGGGATAAGGAATCTGGGGCCAACGTCCTGACTTTC.

This clone turned up a few times. The chain recombines TRBV12-5 with TRBJ1-1; no definite D call. Trimming shortened V by 6 bases and J by 2 bases, and 10 bases separated the two germline ends. The CDR3 runs 13 residues. Germline assignment: CDR1 LGHNT and CDR2 FRNRAP. Here the CDR3 DNA reads TGTGCTAGTGGCCCCGGGGTTAACACTGAAGCTTTCTTT. Protein sequence: CASGPGVNTEAFF.

The chain has TRBV7-3 and TRBJ2-5, with 9 bases identical to TRBD2. Germline V lookup: CDR1 SGHTA, CDR2 FQGTGA. V lost 0 bases to trimming and J lost 4 bases; unmatched junction nucleotides: 3. The CDR3 totals 15 residues. This CDR3 reads CASSLTSGGGETQYF. CDR3 bases: TGTGCCAGCAGCTTAACTAGCGGGGGAGGAGAGACCCAGTACTTC.

Details on this clone: At one end, the junction sequence differs from germline, possibly due to a read error. The J gene is TRBJ2-5, the V gene TRBV5-1; 11 bases agree with TRBD2. CDR1 and CDR2 from the germline V gene are SGHRS and YFSETQ. CDR3 length equals 15 residues. The CDR3: CASSSGQGLAGGYNF. CDR3 nucleotides: TGCGCCAGCAGCTCAGGACAGGGTCTAGCGGGGGGATATAACTTC.